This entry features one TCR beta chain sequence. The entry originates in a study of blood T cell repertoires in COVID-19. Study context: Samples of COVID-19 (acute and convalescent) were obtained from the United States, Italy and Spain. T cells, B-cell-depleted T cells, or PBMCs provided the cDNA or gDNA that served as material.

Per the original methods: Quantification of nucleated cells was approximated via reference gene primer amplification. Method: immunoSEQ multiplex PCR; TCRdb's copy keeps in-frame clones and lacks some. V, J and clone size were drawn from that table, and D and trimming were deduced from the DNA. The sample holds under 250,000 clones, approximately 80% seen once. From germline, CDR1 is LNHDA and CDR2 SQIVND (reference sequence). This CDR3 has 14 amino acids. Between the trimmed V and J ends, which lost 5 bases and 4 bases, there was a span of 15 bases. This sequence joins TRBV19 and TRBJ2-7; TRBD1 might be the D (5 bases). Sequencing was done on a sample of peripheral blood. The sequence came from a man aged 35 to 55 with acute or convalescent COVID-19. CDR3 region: CASSFTGGAYEQYF. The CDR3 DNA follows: TGTGCCAGTAGTTTTACAGGCGGCGCTTACGAGCAGTACTTC.